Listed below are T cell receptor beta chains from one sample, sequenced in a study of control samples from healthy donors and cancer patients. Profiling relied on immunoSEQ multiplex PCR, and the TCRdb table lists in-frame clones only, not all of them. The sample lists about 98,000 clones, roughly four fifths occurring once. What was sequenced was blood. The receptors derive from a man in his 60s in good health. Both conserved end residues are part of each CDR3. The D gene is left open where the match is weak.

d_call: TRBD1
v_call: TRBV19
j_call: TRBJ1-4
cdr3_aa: CASSPYSGTGYEKLFF
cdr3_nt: TGTGCCAGTAGTCCCTACTCCGGGACAGGGTATGAAAAACTGTTTTTT

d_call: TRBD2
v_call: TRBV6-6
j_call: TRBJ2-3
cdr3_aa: CASTLLAGGGDTQYF
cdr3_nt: TGTGCCAGCACCCTACTAGCGGGAGGGGGAGATACGCAGTATTTT

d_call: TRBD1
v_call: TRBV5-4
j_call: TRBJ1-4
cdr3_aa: CASSLKGADEKLFF
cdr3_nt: TGTGCCAGCAGCTTGAAGGGGGCCGATGAAAAACTGTTTTTT

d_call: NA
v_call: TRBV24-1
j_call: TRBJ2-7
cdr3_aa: CATSATGNEQYF
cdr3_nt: TGTGCCACCAGTGCTACAGGGAACGAGCAGTACTTC

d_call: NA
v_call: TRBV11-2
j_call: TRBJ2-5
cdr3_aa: CASSIQGGETQYF
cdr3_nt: TGTGCCAGCAGCATTCAGGGAGGAGAGACCCAGTACTTC

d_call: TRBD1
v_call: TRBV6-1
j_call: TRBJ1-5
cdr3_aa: CASSGRTGWRNQPQHF
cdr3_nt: TGTGCCAGCAGTGGCCGGACAGGGTGGCGCAATCAGCCCCAGCATTTT

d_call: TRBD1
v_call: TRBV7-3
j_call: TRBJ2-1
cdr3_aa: CASSQPGQSNEQFF
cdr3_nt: TGTGCCAGCAGCCAACCGGGACAGTCAAATGAGCAGTTCTTC

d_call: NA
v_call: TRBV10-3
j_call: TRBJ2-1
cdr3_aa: CAISEESVQFF
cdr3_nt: TGTGCCATCAGTGAGGAGTCTGTTCAGTTCTTC

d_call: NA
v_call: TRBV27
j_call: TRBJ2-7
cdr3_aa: CASSPASVNYEQYF
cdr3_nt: TGTGCCAGCAGCCCAGCTAGCGTCAACTACGAGCAGTACTTC

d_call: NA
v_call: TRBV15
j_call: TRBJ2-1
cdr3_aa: CATSSPQGRGGGEQFF
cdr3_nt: TGTGCCACCAGCAGTCCCCAGGGTAGGGGTGGGGGTGAGCAGTTCTTC